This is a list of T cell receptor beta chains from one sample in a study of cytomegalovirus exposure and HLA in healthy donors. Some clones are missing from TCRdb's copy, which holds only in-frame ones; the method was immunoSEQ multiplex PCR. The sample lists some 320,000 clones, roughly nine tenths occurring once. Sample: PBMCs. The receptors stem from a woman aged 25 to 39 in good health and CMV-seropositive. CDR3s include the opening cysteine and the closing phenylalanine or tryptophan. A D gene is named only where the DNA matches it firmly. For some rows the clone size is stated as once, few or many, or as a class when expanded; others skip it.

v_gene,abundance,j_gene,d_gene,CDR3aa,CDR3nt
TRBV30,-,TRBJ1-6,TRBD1,CAWSVLPRTGLPLSYNSPLHF,TGTGCCTGGAGTGTACTTCCCAGGACAGGGCTCCCACTCTCCTATAATTCACCCCTCCACTTT
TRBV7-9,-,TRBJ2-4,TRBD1,CASSLGDREGNIQYF,TGTGCCAGCAGCCTCGGGGACAGGGAGGGAAACATTCAGTACTTC
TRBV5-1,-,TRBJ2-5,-,CASSSYATGRETQYF,TGCGCCAGCAGCTCATACGCTACAGGGCGGGAGACCCAGTACTTC
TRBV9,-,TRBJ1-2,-,CASSVTAEGMSGYTF,TGTGCCAGCAGCGTGACTGCCGAGGGGATGAGTGGCTACACCTTC
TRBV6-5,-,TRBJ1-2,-,CASSYGGNYGYTF,TGTGCCAGCAGTTATGGGGGGAACTATGGCTACACCTTC
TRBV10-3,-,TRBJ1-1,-,CAISATLPGTEAFF,TGTGCCATCAGTGCCACATTACCTGGAACTGAAGCTTTCTTT
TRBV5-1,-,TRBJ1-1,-,CASSLDPVNTEAFF,TGCGCCAGCAGCTTGGATCCGGTTAACACTGAAGCTTTCTTT
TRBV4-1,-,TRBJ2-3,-,CASSRYLGGSTDTQYF,TGCGCCAGCAGCCGATACCTAGGCGGGAGCACAGATACGCAGTATTTT
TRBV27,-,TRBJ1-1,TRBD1,CASSSMTGMNTEAFF,TGTGCCAGCAGTTCAATGACAGGGATGAACACTGAAGCTTTCTTT
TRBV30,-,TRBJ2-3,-,CAWSVFGIHTQYF,TGTGCCTGGAGTGTATTCGGGATACATACGCAGTATTTT
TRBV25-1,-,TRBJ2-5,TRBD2,CASSEARGGFQETQYF,TGTGCCAGCAGTGAAGCTCGGGGGGGGTTCCAAGAGACCCAGTACTTC
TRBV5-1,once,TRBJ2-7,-,CASKQGGDYEQYF,TGCGCCAGCAAACAGGGAGGGGACTACGAGCAGTACTTC
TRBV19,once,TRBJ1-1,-,CASSIRGSGAEAFF,TGTGCCAGTAGTATAAGGGGCAGTGGGGCTGAAGCTTTCTTT
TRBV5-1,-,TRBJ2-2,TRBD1,CASSLAGTGGNTGELFF,TGCGCCAGCAGCTTGGCCGGGACAGGGGGGAACACCGGGGAGCTGTTTTTT
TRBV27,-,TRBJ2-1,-,CASMTGSSYNEQFF,TGTGCCAGCATGACGGGGAGCTCCTACAATGAGCAGTTCTTC
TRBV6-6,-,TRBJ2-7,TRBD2,CASSYSQERESYEQYF,TGTGCCAGCAGTTACTCTCAGGAGCGGGAAAGCTACGAGCAGTACTTC
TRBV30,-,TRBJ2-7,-,CAWRGRGYEQYF,TGTGCCTGGAGGGGCAGGGGTTACGAGCAGTACTTC
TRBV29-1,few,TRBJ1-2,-,CSVKPGSSRGGYTF,TGCAGCGTGAAGCCCGGGAGCTCACGGGGTGGCTACACCTTC
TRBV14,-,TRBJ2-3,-,CASSQDRGRLTDTQYF,TGTGCCAGCAGCCAAGATCGGGGCCGATTAACAGATACGCAGTATTTT
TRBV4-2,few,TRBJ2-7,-,CASSQARYSSYEQYF,TGTGCCAGCAGCCAAGCAAGGTACAGCTCCTACGAGCAGTACTTC
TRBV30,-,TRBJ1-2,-,CAWARIQGNYGYTF,TGTGCCTGGGCGAGAATACAGGGAAACTATGGCTACACCTTC
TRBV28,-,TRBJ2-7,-,CASSPSLGSSYEQYF,TGTGCCAGCAGCCCCTCATTAGGGAGCTCCTACGAGCAGTACTTC